A selection of T cell receptor beta chains follows, all from one sample in a study of brain metastases from non-small cell lung cancer. TCRdb keeps only in-frame clones here, not all; method: immunoSEQ multiplex PCR. The sample has around 2,900 clones; around 84% are singletons. What was sequenced was primary lung tumor tissue. Receptor source: a donor at least 40 years old with non-small cell lung cancer. Both conserved end residues are part of each CDR3. Each record gives: D gene, J gene, CDR3 length, V gene, clone size, CDR3 protein, CDR3 DNA. D genes are given only for firm matches. The size of a clone is reported for some rows only, either as once, few or many, or as a class for expanded clones.

>TRBD1|TRBJ1-4|15|TRBV4-1|-
CASSQEKDRAEKLFF
TGCGCCAGCAGCCAAGAAAAGGACAGGGCTGAAAAACTGTTTTTT
>-|TRBJ2-3|15|TRBV5-4|-
CASTSQRTSTDTQYF
TGTGCCAGCACCTCCCAGCGGACTAGCACAGATACGCAGTATTTT
>-|TRBJ2-7|11|TRBV7-9|-
CASSQEYEQYF
TGTGCCAGCAGCCAAGAATACGAGCAGTACTTC
>-|TRBJ1-1|12|TRBV5-6|large
CASSLGSLEAFF
TGTGCCAGCAGCTTGGGCAGTCTTGAAGCTTTCTTT
>-|TRBJ2-1|12|TRBV24-1|-
CATSDSYNEQFF
TGTGCCACCAGTGATTCCTACAATGAGCAGTTCTTC
>-|TRBJ1-1|15|TRBV27|-
CASSLGRSLGTEAFF
TGTGCCAGCAGTTTAGGAAGGAGTTTGGGCACTGAAGCTTTCTTT
>-|TRBJ1-2|14|TRBV28|-
CASSLSRGGYGYTF
TGTGCCAGCAGTTTATCCCGGGGAGGCTATGGCTACACCTTC
>-|TRBJ2-5|16|TRBV6-4|-
CASSDFQGSGEETQYF
TGTGCCAGCAGTGACTTCCAGGGTTCGGGCGAAGAGACCCAGTACTTC
>TRBD2|TRBJ2-1|14|TRBV7-9|-
CASSPSGRYNEQFF
TGTGCCAGCAGCCCTAGCGGACGATACAATGAGCAGTTCTTC
>-|TRBJ2-7|12|TRBV10-3|once
CATRRGSEEQYF
TGTGCCACCCGCCGGGGTTCAGAAGAGCAGTACTTC
>TRBD1|TRBJ2-3|15|TRBV7-3|once
CASSRDRSYTDTQYF
TGTGCCAGCAGCCGGGACAGGAGTTATACAGATACGCAGTATTTT
>-|TRBJ1-5|13|TRBV7-2|-
CASSPGADQPQHF
TGTGCCAGCAGCCCGGGTGCCGATCAGCCCCAGCATTTT
>TRBD2|TRBJ2-1|14|TRBV10-2|-
CASSGSGSGNEQFF
TGCGCCAGCAGCGGGAGCGGGAGCGGAAATGAGCAGTTCTTC
>-|TRBJ1-2|13|TRBV12-3/TRBV12-4|-
CASSLRGTRGYTF
TGTGCCAGCAGTTTAAGGGGAACAAGAGGCTACACCTTC
>-|TRBJ2-6|18|TRBV18|-
CASSDFMDIYKSGQRPDF
TGTGCCAGCTCAGATTTTATGGACATTTACAAATCGGGCCAACGTCCTGACTTC
>-|TRBJ1-5|15|TRBV23-1|-
CASSPRDRSNQPQHF
TGCGCCAGCAGTCCCCGGGACCGGAGCAATCAGCCCCAGCATTTT
>TRBD2|TRBJ2-6|18|TRBV29-1|once
CSVDEASGSIAGANVLTF
TGCAGCGTTGACGAAGCTAGCGGGAGTATCGCTGGGGCCAACGTCCTGACTTTC
>-|TRBJ2-7|13|TRBV6-5|-
CASSRRGSREQYF
TGTGCCAGCAGTCGCCGGGGTTCGCGAGAGCAGTACTTC
>-|TRBJ1-1|14|TRBV6-4|-
CASSPGGVATEAFF
TGTGCCAGCAGCCCTGGGGGGGTAGCCACTGAAGCTTTCTTT
>-|TRBJ1-1|14|TRBV5-1|-
CASSLEGMDTEAFF
TGCGCCAGCAGCTTGGAGGGCATGGACACTGAAGCTTTCTTT
>TRBD1|TRBJ1-2|15|TRBV28|few
CASRAGTGYLDGYTF
TGTGCCAGCAGAGCCGGGACAGGGTATCTGGATGGCTACACCTTC
>-|TRBJ2-6|16|TRBV9|-
CASSPSTVPGANVLTF
TGTGCCAGCAGCCCCTCCACAGTACCCGGGGCCAACGTCCTGACTTTC
>-|TRBJ1-2|14|TRBV5-5|-
CASSLPGTEYGYTF
TGTGCCAGCAGCTTGCCCGGGACGGAATATGGCTACACCTTC
>TRBD1|TRBJ2-7|12|TRBV3-1/TRBV3-2|-
CASSQELSGQAF
TGTGCCAGCAGCCAAGAACTCTCGGGACAGGCTTTC
>-|TRBJ1-2|15|TRBV4-1|-
CASSQDHRTVSGYTF
TGCGCCAGCAGCCAAGATCACAGGACAGTATCAGGCTACACCTTC
>TRBD1|TRBJ1-4|14|TRBV6-1|few
CASSEGTGGEKLFF
TGTGCCAGCAGTGAGGGGACAGGGGGTGAAAAACTGTTTTTT
>-|TRBJ1-5|13|TRBV27|-
CASRARITQPQHF
TGTGCCAGCAGGGCCCGGATAACTCAGCCCCAGCATTTT
>TRBD2|TRBJ2-3|15|TRBV29-1|few
CSVGGGGRDVGTQYF
TGCAGCGTTGGAGGCGGGGGACGGGATGTGGGCACGCAGTATTTT
>-|TRBJ2-7|15|TRBV4-2|-
CASSQDRRVDYEQYF
TGTGCCAGCAGCCAAGATCGCCGGGTAGATTACGAGCAGTACTTC
>TRBD2|TRBJ2-5|12|TRBV30|-
CAWSGRIGTQYF
TGTGCCTGGAGCGGGAGGATTGGGACCCAGTACTTC
>-|TRBJ2-1|11|TRBV6-5|-
CASSLGNEQFF
TGTGCCAGCAGTTTGGGCAATGAGCAGTTCTTC
>TRBD2|TRBJ2-1|16|TRBV7-9|once
CASTRLAGVSYNEQFF
TGTGCCAGCACCCGACTAGCGGGAGTCTCATACAATGAGCAGTTCTTC
>TRBD1|TRBJ2-7|15|TRBV18|-
CASSPPSTGRLEQYF
TGTGCCAGCTCACCACCGTCGACAGGGCGGCTCGAGCAGTACTTC
>-|TRBJ1-1|13|TRBV27|once
CASSAYKLTEAFF
TGTGCCAGCAGTGCCTACAAGTTGACTGAAGCTTTCTTT
>TRBD1|TRBJ1-2|13|TRBV9|-
CASSVGTGYGYTF
TGTGCCAGCAGCGTAGGGACAGGGTATGGCTACACCTTC
>-|TRBJ1-2|14|TRBV6-5|once
CASRRGRVWEGYTF
TGTGCCAGCAGACGGGGCCGGGTCTGGGAGGGCTACACCTTC
>-|TRBJ1-2|14|TRBV5-6|-
CASSLVGPYYGYIF
TGTGCCAGCAGCTTGGTGGGACCCTACTATGGCTACATCTTC
>-|TRBJ2-1|13|TRBV28|-
CASSVVGGQEQFF
TGTGCCAGCAGTGTAGTGGGGGGACAGGAGCAGTTCTTC
>-|TRBJ2-4|13|TRBV3-1/TRBV3-2|-
CASSQEWRNIQYF
TGTGCCAGCAGCCAAGAGTGGCGTAACATTCAGTACTTC
>-|TRBJ1-1|15|TRBV3-1/TRBV3-2|-
CASSHKLQMNTEAFF
TGTGCCAGCAGCCACAAACTACAGATGAACACTGAAGCTTTCTTT
>-|TRBJ1-1|12|TRBV29-1|-
CSAGHLNTEAFF
TGCAGCGCCGGACACTTGAACACTGAAGCTTTCTTT
>TRBD1|TRBJ1-2|14|TRBV6-5|-
CASRRRGTGDGYTF
TGTGCCAGCAGGAGGCGAGGGACAGGGGACGGCTACACCTTC
>-|TRBJ2-7|11|TRBV7-9|-
CASSLQAEQYF
TGTGCCAGCAGTCTTCAGGCCGAGCAGTACTTC
>-|TRBJ2-1|14|TRBV5-1|-
CASSLADPYNEQFF
TGCGCCAGCAGTTTAGCGGATCCTTACAATGAGCAGTTCTTC
>TRBD2|TRBJ2-7|14|TRBV19|-
CASSFTSETYEQYF
TGTGCCAGTTCGTTTACTAGCGAAACCTACGAGCAGTACTTC
>TRBD1|TRBJ1-2|16|TRBV6-1|-
CASSEGGQRTNYGYTF
TGTGCCAGCAGTGAAGGGGGACAGAGAACTAACTATGGCTACACCTTC
>-|TRBJ2-3|11|TRBV20-1|few
CSAREGRTQYF
TGCAGTGCTAGAGAGGGGAGGACGCAGTATTTT
>-|TRBJ1-6|13|TRBV10-3|few
CAIRTEGNSPLHF
TGTGCCATCCGCACGGAGGGAAATTCACCCCTCCACTTT
>-|TRBJ1-2|13|TRBV7-9|few
CASSLTANYGYTF
TGTGCCAGCAGCTTGACAGCTAACTATGGCTACACCTTC
>-|TRBJ1-2|13|TRBV6-5|-
CASSYNVGNGYTF
TGTGCCAGCAGTTACAATGTAGGGAATGGCTACACCTTC
>TRBD2|TRBJ2-1|16|TRBV5-1|-
CASSLAGTSGNNQQFF
TGCGCCAGCAGCTTGGCCGGGACTAGCGGGAACAATCAGCAGTTCTTC
>-|TRBJ1-5|16|TRBV19|-
CASSIIRTDSNQPQHF
TGTGCCAGTAGTATTATCCGGACAGATAGCAATCAGCCCCAGCATTTT
>TRBD1|TRBJ1-2|14|TRBV10-3|-
CAISEFRQGDGYTF
TGTGCCATCAGTGAGTTCCGACAGGGGGATGGCTACACCTTC
>-|TRBJ2-1|14|TRBV7-9|-
CASSRGVGHPEQFF
TGTGCCAGCAGCAGGGGGGTGGGGCATCCGGAGCAGTTCTTC
>TRBD1|TRBJ2-5|18|TRBV5-6|few
CASSLARDRGRYRETQYF
TGTGCCAGCAGCTTGGCCCGGGACAGGGGGCGATACAGGGAGACCCAGTACTTC
>-|TRBJ1-5|12|TRBV6-2/TRBV6-3|large
CASSYHPQPQHF
TGTGCCAGCAGTTACCATCCCCAGCCCCAGCATTTT
>-|TRBJ1-3|15|TRBV7-6|-
CASSLDRFSGNTIYF
TGTGCCAGCAGCTTAGACAGGTTCTCTGGAAACACCATATATTTT
>-|TRBJ1-1|15|TRBV18|-
CASSPSGIMNTEAFF
TGTGCCAGCTCACCCTCGGGAATCATGAACACTGAAGCTTTCTTT
>TRBD1|TRBJ2-2|14|TRBV4-1|-
CASKTGITTGELFF
TGCGCCAGCAAGACAGGGATTACCACCGGGGAGCTGTTTTTT
>-|TRBJ2-5|15|TRBV10-2|-
CASSESGSLGETQYF
TGCGCCAGCAGTGAGAGTGGAAGTCTCGGGGAGACCCAGTACTTC